These 8 T cell receptor beta chains came from one sample sequenced in a study of Graves' ophthalmopathy and Graves' hyperthyroidism. RNA served as the template for amplifying TCR beta CDR3 regions. HTBI-primed RT-PCR formed the first round, and a multiplex PCR formed the second. One entry per CDR3 protein, called by TCRdb with MiXCR from the multiplex PCR reads. The repertoire has almost 750,000 distinct CDR3 sequences, roughly 40% of them found once; the top ten carry about 40%. Sequencing used peripheral blood. The receptors originated from an adult man with Graves' ophthalmopathy.

Ten or more counts support this clonotype. The J gene is TRBJ1-1, the V gene TRBV10-3, with D unresolved. Germline V gene lookup returns CDR1 ENHRY and CDR2 SYGVKD. V lost 4 bases, J lost 3 bases, and 12 bases lay in between. This CDR3 has 14 residues. In DNA form, the CDR3 reads TGTGCCATCAGTGGGACCGAGTGGGACACTGAAGCTTTCTTT. This translates into CAISGTEWDTEAFF.

The chain recombines TRBV29-1 with TRBJ2-5, with 10 bases that match TRBD2. The CDR3 spans 15 residues. Unmatched junction bases numbered 7, after V lost 4 bases and J lost 2 bases. CDR1 is SQVTM and CDR2 is ANQGSEA in the germline V gene. The CDR3 here is CSVGLAGETQETQYF. In DNA form, the CDR3 reads TGCAGCGTTGGTCTAGCGGGAGAAACTCAAGAGACCCAGTACTTC.

Concerning this clonotype itself: Since a much larger clone is just one base distant, this may be a read error. The chain joins TRBV15 to TRBJ1-2; D uncertain. CDR3 length: 13 amino acids. In germline, CDR1 is LNHNV, CDR2 YYDKDF (reference sequence). V was trimmed by 11 bases and J by 5 bases, leaving 18 bases between them. The chain's CDR3 is CAATRRGGYGYTF. CDR3 coding DNA: TGTGCCGCCACCCGTCGTGGAGGGTATGGCTACACCTTC.

The V and J genes are TRBV19 and TRBJ2-3, with 10 bases that match TRBD2. Germline loops: CDR1 LNHDA, CDR2 SQIVND (reference sequence). This CDR3 spans 14 amino acids. J was trimmed by 4 bases and V by 9 bases; bases with no gene match: 7. The chain's CDR3 is CASVAGGAADTQYF. The CDR3, as DNA: TGTGCCAGCGTAGCGGGGGGAGCGGCAGATACGCAGTATTTT. Full variable domain (rest looked up from reference TRBV19 and TRBJ2-3): DGGITQSPKYLFRKEGQNVTLSCEQNLNHDAMYWYRQDPGQGLRLIYYSQIVNDFQKGDIAEGYSVSREKKESFPLTVTSAQKNPTAFYLCASVAGGAADTQYFGPGTRLTVL.

The rearrangement joins TRBV20-1 to TRBJ1-6, with TRBD1 identical over 7 bases. The CDR3 runs to 13 residues. Trimming cost V 5 bases and J 6 bases; bases outside gene matches: 4. Germline V gives CDR1 DFQATT, CDR2 SNEGSKA (reference sequence). The CDR3 spells CSAENRGNSPLHF. The CDR3 DNA reads as TGCAGTGCTGAAAACAGGGGTAATTCACCCCTCCACTTT.

This chain uses TRBV29-1 with TRBJ2-2; D not certain. Germline lookup yields CDR1 SQVTM and CDR2 ANQGSEA. V lost 7 bases, J lost 4 bases, and 16 bases lay in between. CDR3 size: 14 residues. CDR3 DNA sequence: TGCAGCGCCTATGAAGGGCGGATCACCGGGGAGCTGTTTTTT. The encoded protein is CSAYEGRITGELFF.

The chain couples TRBV20-1 to TRBJ1-1; D might be TRBD1 (5 bases). The CDR3 is 14 amino acids. Per the germline V gene, CDR1 is DFQATT and CDR2 is SNEGSKA (reference sequence). Trimming left V 0 bases short and J 4 bases short, with 12 bases between. The CDR3 DNA is TGCAGTGCTAGAGATCGGCGGGGACGCACTGAAGCTTTCTTT. It specifies CSARDRRGRTEAFF.

J is TRBJ2-7 and V is TRBV7-9, with D uncertain. CDR1 SEHNR and CDR2 FQNEAQ come from the germline V gene (reference sequence). This CDR3 has 12 residues. V was cut by 7 bases and J by 7 bases, with 14 bases left in between. This chain's CDR3 is CASISAAREQYF. Written as DNA, the CDR3 is TGTGCCAGCATCTCTGCGGCGAGGGAGCAGTACTTC.